This TCR beta chain was documented in a study of blood T cell repertoires in COVID-19. In the study overall: The origin of the acute and convalescent COVID-19 samples was the United States, Italy and Spain.

Per the authors' pipeline: Researchers report that nucleated cell counts were estimated from reference gene primer amplification. The data were produced by immunoSEQ multiplex PCR, yet TCRdb's version contains in-frame clones alone and is incomplete. V and J calls and clone size are copied from that table; D and trimming were computed from the DNA. The sample shows some 96,000 clones, 70% to 80% of them seen only once. The CDR3 sequence is 14 residues long. The V gene end was trimmed by 6 bases and the J gene end by 6 bases; junction bases not matched to a gene: 8. The germline CDR1 and CDR2 sequences are MNHEY and SVGEGT.

The sample taken for sequencing was peripheral blood. This TCR derives from a man aged 70-80 years with active or convalescent COVID-19. The J gene is TRBJ2-1, the V gene TRBV6-2 or TRBV6-3; 7 bases are a match to TRBD2. The CDR3: CASSLSWGGNEQFF. For the CDR3, the DNA is TGTGCCAGCAGCCTAAGTTGGGGGGGCAATGAGCAGTTCTTC.